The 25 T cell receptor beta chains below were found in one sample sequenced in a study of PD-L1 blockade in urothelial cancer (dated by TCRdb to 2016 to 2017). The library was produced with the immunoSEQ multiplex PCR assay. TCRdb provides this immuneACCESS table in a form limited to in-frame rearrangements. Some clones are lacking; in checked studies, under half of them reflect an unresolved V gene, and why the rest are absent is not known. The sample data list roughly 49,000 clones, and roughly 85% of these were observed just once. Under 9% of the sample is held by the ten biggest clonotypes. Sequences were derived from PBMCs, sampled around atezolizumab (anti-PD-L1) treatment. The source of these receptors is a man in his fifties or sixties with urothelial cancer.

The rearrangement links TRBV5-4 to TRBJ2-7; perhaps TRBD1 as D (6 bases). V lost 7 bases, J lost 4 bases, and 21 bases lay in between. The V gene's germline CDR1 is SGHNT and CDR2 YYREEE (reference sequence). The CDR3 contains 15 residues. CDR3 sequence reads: CASSMKTGFEYEQYF. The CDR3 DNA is TGTGCCAGCTCGATGAAAACAGGGTTCGAATACGAGCAGTACTTC.

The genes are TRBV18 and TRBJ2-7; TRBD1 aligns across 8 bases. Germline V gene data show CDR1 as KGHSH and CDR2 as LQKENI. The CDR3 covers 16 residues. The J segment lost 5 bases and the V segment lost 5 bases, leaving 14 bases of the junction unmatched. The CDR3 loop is CASSDARTGWDDEQYF. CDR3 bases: TGTGCCAGCTCAGACGCCCGGACAGGGTGGGACGACGAGCAGTACTTC.

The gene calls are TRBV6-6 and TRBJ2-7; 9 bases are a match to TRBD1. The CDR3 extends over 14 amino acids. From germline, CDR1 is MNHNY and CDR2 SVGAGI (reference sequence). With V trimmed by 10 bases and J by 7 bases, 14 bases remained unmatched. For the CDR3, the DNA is TGTGCCACCAAAGACACCGGGACAGGGCCAGAGCAGTACTTC. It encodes CATKDTGTGPEQYF.

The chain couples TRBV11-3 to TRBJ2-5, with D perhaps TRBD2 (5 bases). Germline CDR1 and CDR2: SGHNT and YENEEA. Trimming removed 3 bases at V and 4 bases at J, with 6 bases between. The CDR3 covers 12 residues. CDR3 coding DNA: TGTGCCAGCAGCTTGCTAGCAGAGACCCAGTACTTC. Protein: CASSLLAETQYF.

This CDR3 is CASSLRQGIGELFF. CDR3 DNA: TGTGCCAGCAGCTTACGGCAGGGGATCGGGGAGCTGTTTTTT. V and J are TRBV7-3 and TRBJ2-2; weak D call: TRBD1 (6 bases). Per germline, CDR1 SGHTA and CDR2 FQGTGA. V was trimmed by 2 bases and J by 7 bases, leaving 11 bases between them. The CDR3 is made up of 14 amino acids.

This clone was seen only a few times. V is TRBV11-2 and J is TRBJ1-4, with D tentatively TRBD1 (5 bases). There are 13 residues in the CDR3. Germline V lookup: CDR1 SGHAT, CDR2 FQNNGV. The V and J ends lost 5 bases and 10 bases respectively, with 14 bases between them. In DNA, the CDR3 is TGTGCCAGCAGCCCCCTGGGGGGGAGAAAACTGTTTTTT. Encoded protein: CASSPLGGRKLFF.

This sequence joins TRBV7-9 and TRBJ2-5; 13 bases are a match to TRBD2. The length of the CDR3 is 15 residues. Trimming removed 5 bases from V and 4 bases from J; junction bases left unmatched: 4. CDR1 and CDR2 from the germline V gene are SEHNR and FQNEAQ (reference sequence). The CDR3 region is CASSILAGGRETQYF. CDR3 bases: TGTGCCAGCAGCATACTAGCGGGGGGGCGAGAGACCCAGTACTTC.

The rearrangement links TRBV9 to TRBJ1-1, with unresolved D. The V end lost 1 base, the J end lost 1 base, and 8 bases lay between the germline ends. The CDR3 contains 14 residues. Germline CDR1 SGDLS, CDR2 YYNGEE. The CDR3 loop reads CASSVQATNTEAFF. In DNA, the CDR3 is TGTGCCAGCAGCGTACAGGCGACGAACACTGAAGCTTTCTTT.

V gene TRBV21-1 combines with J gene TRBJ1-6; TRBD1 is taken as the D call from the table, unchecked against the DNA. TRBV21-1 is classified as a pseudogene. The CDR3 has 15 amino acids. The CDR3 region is CASSKRGPGGSPLHF. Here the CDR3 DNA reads TGTGCCAGCAGCAAAAGGGGGCCCGGGGGTTCACCCCTCCACTTT.

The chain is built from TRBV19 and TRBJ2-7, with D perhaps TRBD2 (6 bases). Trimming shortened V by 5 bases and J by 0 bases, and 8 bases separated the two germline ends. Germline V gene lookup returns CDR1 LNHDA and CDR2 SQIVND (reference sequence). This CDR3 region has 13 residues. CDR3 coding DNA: TGTGCCAGTAGTGCGGACTACTCCTACGAGCAGTACTTC. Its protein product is CASSADYSYEQYF.

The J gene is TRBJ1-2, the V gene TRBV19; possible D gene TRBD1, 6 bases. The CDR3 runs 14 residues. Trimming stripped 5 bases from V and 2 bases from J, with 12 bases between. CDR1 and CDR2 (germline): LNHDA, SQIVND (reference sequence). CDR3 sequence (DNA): TGTGCCAGTAGTCTCAGGACAGAGAACTATGGCTACACCTTC. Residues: CASSLRTENYGYTF.

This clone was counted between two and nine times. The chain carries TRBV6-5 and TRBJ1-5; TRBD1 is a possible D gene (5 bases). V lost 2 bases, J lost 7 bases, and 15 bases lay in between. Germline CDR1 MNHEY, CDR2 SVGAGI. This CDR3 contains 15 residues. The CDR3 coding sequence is TGTGCCAGCAGTTACCCCTGCAGCAGGGTCCAGCCCCAGCATTTT. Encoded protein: CASSYPCSRVQPQHF.

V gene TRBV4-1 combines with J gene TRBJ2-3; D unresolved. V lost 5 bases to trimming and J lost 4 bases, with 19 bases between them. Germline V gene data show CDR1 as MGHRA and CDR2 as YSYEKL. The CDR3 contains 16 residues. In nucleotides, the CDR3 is TGCGCCAGCAGCGATACTCTCGGTACCATCGCAGATACGCAGTATTTT. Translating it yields CASSDTLGTIADTQYF.

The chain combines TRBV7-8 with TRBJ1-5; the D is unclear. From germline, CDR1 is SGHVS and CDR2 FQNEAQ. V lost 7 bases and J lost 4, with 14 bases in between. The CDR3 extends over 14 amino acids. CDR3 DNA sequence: TGTGCCAGCAAGGCGGAAAATGAAAATCAGCCCCAGCATTTT. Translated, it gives CASKAENENQPQHF.

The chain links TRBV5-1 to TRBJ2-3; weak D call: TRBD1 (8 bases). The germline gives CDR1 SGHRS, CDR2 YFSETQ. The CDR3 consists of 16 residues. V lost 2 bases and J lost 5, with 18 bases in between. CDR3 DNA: TGCGCCAGCAGCTTCAGGGGGCGGGGGACAGGAGATACGCAGTATTTT. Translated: CASSFRGRGTGDTQYF. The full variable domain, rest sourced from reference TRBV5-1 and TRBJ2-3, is KAGVTQTPRYLIKTRGQQVTLSCSPISGHRSVSWYQQTPGQGLQFLFEYFSETQRNKGNFPGRFSGRQFSNSRSEMNVSTLELGDSALYLCASSFRGRGTGDTQYFGPGTRLTVL.

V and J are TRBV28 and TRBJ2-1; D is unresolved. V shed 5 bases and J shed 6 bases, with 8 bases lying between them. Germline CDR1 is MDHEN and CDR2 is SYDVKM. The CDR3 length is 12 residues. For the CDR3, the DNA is TGTGCCAGCAGTATCTGGCCCAATGAGCAGTTCTTC. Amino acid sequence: CASSIWPNEQFF.

As DNA, the CDR3 is TGCGCCAGCAGCCAAGATTTTGGGGGAGGTCAGCCCCAGCATTTT. It encodes CASSQDFGGGQPQHF. The chain links TRBV4-3 to TRBJ1-5, with a tentative D call TRBD1 (5 bases). Germline V gives CDR1 LGHNA, CDR2 YSLEER. The V and J ends lost 0 bases and 6 bases respectively, with 12 bases between them. The CDR3 consists of 15 residues.

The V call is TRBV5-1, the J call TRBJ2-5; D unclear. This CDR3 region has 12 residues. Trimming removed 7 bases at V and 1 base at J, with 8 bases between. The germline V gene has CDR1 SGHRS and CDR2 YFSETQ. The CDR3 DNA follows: TGCGCCAGCGGAGAAAGCCAAGAGACCCAGTACTTC. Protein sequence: CASGESQETQYF.

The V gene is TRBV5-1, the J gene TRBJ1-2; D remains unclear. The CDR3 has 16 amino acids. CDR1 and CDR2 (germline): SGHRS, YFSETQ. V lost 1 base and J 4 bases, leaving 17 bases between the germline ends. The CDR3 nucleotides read TGCGCCAGCAGCTTGTGGCGTTCGGGGAATGGCTATGGCTACACCTTC. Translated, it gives CASSLWRSGNGYGYTF.

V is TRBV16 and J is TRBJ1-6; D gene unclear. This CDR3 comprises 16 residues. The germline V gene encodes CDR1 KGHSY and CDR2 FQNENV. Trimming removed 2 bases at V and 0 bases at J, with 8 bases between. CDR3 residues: CASSQGRSSYNSPLHF. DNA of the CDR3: TGTGCCAGCAGCCAAGGCCGCAGCTCCTATAATTCACCCCTCCACTTT.

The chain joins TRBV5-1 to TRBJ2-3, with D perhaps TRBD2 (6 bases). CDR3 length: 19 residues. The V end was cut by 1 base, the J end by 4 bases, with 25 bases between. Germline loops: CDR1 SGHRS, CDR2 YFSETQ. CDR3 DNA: TGCGCCAGCAGCTTGACTACTAGCATACCTCCGGGTGTCCCAGATACGCAGTATTTT. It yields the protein CASSLTTSIPPGVPDTQYF.

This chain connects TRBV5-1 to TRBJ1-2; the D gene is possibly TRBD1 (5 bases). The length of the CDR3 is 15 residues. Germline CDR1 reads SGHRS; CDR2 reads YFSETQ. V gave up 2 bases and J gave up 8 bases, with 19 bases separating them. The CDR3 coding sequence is TGCGCCAGCAGCTTCGGGGGTGAGGGCCTCCGGGGCTACACCTTC. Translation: CASSFGGEGLRGYTF.

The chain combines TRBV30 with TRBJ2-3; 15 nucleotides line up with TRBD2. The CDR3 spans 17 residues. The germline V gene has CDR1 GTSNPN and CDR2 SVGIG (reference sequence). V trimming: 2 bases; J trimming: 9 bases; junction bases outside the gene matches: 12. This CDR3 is CAWSLDRTSGGAGTQYF. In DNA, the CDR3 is TGTGCCTGGAGTCTTGACCGGACTAGCGGGGGGGCCGGGACGCAGTATTTT.

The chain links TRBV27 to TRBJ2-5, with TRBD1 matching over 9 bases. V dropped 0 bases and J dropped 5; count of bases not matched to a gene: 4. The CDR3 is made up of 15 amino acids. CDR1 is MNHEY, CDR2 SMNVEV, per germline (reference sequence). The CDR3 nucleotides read TGTGCCAGCAGTTTATCCGGGACAGGGAGGGAGACCCAGTACTTC. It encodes CASSLSGTGRETQYF.

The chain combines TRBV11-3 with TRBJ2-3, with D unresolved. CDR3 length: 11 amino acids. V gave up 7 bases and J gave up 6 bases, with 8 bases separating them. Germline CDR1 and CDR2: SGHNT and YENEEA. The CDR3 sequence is CASKRVDTQYF. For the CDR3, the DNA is TGTGCCAGCAAGCGCGTGGATACGCAGTATTTT.